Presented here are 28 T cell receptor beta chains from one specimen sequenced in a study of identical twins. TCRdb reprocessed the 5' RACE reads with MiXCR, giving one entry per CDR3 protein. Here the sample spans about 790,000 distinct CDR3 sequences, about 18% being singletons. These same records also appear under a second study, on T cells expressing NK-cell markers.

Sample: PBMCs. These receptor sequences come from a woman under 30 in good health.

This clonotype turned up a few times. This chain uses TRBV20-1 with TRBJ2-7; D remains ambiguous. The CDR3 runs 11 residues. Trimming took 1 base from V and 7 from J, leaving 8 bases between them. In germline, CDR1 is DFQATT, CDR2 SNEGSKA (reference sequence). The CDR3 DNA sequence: TGCAGTGCTAGAGCCAGTACGGAGCAGTACTTC. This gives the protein CSARASTEQYF.

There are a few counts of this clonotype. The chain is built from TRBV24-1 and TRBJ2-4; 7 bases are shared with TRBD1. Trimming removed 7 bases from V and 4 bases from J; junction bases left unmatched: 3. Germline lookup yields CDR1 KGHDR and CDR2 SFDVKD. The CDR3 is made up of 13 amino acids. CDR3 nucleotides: TGTGCCACCAGAGACAGGGATAAAAACATTCAGTACTTC. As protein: CATRDRDKNIQYF.

CDR3 protein: CASSKTSGGVSYEQYF. DNA for the CDR3: TGTGCCAGCAGCAAGACTAGCGGGGGGGTCTCCTACGAGCAGTACTTC. The V gene is TRBV5-5, the J gene TRBJ2-7, with 14 bases aligning to TRBD2. The CDR3 covers 16 residues. V shed 4 bases and J 0 bases; nucleotides not matched to a gene: 3. CDR1 SGHKS and CDR2 YYEKEE come from the germline V gene (reference sequence).

CDR3 amino acids: CASSQEHSYEQYF. For the CDR3, the DNA is TGCGCCAGCAGCCAAGAACATAGCTACGAGCAGTACTTC. The J gene is TRBJ2-7, the V gene TRBV4-3; D not resolved. The CDR3 contains 13 residues. The V end lost 0 bases, the J end lost 3 bases, and 6 bases lay between the germline ends. The V gene's germline CDR1 is LGHNA and CDR2 YSLEER.

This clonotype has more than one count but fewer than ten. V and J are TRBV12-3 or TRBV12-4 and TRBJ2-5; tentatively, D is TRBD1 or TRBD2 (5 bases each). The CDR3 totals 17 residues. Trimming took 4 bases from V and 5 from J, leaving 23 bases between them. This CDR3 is CASSWGLGRQRLETQYF. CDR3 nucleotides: TGTGCCAGCAGTTGGGGGTTGGGAAGACAGAGGCTGGAGACCCAGTACTTC.

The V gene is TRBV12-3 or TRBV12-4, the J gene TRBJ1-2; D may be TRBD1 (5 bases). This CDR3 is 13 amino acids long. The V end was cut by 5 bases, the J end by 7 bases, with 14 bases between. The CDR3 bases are TGTGCCAGCAGTCCAGGGCCTGTACCTGGCTACACCTTC. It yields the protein CASSPGPVPGYTF.

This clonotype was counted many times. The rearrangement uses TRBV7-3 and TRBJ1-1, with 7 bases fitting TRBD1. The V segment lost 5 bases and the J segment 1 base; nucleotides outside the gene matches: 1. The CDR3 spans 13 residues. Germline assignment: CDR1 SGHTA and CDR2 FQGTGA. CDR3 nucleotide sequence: TGTGCCAGCAGCCGGGACAGGAACACTGAAGCTTTCTTT. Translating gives CASSRDRNTEAFF.

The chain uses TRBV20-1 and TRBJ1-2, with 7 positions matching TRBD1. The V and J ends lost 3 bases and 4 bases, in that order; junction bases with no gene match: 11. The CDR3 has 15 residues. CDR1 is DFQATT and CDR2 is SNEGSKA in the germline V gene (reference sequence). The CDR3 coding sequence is TGCAGTGCTAGCCCCTCCCTGGGACAGAGCTATGGCTACACCTTC. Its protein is CSASPSLGQSYGYTF.

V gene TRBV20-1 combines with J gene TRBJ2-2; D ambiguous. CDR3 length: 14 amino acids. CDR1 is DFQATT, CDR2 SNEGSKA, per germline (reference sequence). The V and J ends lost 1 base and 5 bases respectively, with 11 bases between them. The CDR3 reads CSARVGGSTGELFF. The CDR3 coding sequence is TGCAGTGCTAGAGTAGGCGGAAGTACCGGGGAGCTGTTTTTT.

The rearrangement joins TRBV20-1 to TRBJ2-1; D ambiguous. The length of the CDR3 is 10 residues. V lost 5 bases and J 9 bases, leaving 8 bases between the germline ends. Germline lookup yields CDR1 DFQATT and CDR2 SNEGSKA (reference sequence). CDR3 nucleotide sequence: TGCAGTGCTGTGTCGAGTGAGCAGTTCTTC. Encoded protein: CSAVSSEQFF.

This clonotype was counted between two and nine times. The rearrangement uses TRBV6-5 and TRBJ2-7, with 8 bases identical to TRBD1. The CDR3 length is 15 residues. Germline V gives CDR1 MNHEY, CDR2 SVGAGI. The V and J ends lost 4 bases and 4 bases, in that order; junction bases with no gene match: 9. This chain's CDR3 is CASSFGTGGRYEQYF. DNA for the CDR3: TGTGCCAGCAGTTTTGGGACAGGTGGAAGGTACGAGCAGTACTTC.

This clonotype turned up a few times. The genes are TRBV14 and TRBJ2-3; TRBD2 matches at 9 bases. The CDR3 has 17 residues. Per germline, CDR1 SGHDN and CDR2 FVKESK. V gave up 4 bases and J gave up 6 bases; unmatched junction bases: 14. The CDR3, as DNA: TGTGCCAGCAGCCCGTACAGTGGTAGCGGGGGTATCGATACGCAGTATTTT. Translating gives CASSPYSGSGGIDTQYF.

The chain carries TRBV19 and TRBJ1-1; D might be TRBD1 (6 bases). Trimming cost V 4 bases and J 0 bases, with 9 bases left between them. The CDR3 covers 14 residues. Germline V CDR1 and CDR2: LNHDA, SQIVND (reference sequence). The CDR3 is CASSRTVMNTEAFF. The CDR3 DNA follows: TGTGCCAGTAGTAGGACAGTCATGAACACTGAAGCTTTCTTT. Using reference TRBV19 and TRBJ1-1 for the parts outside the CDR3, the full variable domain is DGGITQSPKYLFRKEGQNVTLSCEQNLNHDAMYWYRQDPGQGLRLIYYSQIVNDFQKGDIAEGYSVSREKKESFPLTVTSAQKNPTAFYLCASSRTVMNTEAFFGQGTRLTVV.

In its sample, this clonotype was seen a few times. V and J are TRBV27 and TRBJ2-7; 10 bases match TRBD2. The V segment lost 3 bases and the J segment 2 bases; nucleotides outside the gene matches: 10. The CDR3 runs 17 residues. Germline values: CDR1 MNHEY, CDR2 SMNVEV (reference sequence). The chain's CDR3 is CASSFVAGGGGAYEQYF. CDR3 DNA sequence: TGTGCCAGCAGTTTTGTAGCGGGAGGAGGGGGAGCCTACGAGCAGTACTTC.

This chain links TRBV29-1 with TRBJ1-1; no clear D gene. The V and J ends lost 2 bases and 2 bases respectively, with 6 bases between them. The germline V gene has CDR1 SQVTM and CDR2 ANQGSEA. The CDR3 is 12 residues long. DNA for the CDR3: TGCAGCGTTGAAATCAGTAACACTGAAGCTTTCTTT. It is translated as CSVEISNTEAFF. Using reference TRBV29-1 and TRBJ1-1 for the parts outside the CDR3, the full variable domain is SAVISQKPSRDICQRGTSLTIQCQVDSQVTMMFWYRQQPGQSLTLIATANQGSEATYESGFVIDKFPISRPNLTFSTLTVSNMSPEDSSIYLCSVEISNTEAFFGQGTRLTVV.

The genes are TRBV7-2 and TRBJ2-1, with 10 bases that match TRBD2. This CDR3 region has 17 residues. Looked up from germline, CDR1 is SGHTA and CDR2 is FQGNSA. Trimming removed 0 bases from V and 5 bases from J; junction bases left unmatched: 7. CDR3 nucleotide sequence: TGTGCCAGCAGCTTAGCCCCTAGCGGGAGTTTCAACAATGAGCAGTTCTTC. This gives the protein CASSLAPSGSFNNEQFF.

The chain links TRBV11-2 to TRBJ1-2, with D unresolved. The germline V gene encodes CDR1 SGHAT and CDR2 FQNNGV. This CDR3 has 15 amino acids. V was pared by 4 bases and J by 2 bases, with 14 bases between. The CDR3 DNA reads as TGTGCCAGCAGCTCCCTGGGAGAGGGCAACTATGGCTACACCTTC. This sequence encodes CASSSLGEGNYGYTF.

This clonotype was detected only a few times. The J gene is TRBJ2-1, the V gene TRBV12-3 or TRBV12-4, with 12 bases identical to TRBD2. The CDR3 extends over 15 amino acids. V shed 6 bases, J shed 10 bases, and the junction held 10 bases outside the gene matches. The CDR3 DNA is TGTGCCAGCAGGGGAGGACTAGCGGGGCGTGGGGAGCAGTTCTTC. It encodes CASRGGLAGRGEQFF.

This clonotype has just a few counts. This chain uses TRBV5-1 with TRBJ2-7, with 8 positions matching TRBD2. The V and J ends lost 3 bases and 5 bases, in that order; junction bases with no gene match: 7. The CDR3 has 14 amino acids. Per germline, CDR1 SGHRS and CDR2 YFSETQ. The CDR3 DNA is TGCGCCAGCAGCTCGGGGGGGCCCAGGAACGAGCAGTACTTC. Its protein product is CASSSGGPRNEQYF.

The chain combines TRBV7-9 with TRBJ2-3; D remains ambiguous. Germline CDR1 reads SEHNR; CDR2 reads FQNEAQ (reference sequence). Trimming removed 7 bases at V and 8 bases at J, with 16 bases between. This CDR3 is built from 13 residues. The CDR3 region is CASNPSTHGTQYF. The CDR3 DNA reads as TGTGCCAGCAACCCATCCACCCATGGTACGCAGTATTTT. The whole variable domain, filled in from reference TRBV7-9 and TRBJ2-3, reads DTGVSQNPRHKITKRGQNVTFRCDPISEHNRLYWYRQTLGQGPEFLTYFQNEAQLEKSRLLSDRFSAERPKGSFSTLEIQRTEQGDSAMYLCASNPSTHGTQYFGPGTRLTVL.

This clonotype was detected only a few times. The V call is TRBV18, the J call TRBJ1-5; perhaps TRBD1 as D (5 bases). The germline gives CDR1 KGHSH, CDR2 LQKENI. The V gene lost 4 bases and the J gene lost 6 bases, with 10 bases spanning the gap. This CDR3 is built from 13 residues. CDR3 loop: CASSQGRGQPQHF. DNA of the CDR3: TGTGCCAGCTCACAGGGAAGGGGTCAGCCCCAGCATTTT.

CDR3 sequence: CASSRRAGQETQYF. The CDR3 bases are TGTGCCAGCAGCCGCAGAGCGGGGCAAGAGACCCAGTACTTC. The chain uses TRBV5-5 and TRBJ2-5, with 7 positions matching TRBD2. Germline V lookup: CDR1 SGHKS, CDR2 YYEKEE (reference sequence). With 4 bases clipped from V and 2 bases from J, the junction kept 5 bases outside the gene matches. CDR3 length equals 14 residues.

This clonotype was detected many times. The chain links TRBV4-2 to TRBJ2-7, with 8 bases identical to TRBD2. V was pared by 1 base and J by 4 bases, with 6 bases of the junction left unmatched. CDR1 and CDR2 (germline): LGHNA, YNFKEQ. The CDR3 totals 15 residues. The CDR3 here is CASSQVGGGSYEQYF. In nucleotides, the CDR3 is TGTGCCAGCAGCCAAGTTGGCGGGGGGTCTTACGAGCAGTACTTC.

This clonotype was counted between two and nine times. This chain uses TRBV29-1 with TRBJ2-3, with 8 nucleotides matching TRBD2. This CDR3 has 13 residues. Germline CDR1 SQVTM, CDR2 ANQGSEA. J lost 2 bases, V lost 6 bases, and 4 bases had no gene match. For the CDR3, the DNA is TGCAGCGTACTAGCGGCAAACACAGATACGCAGTATTTT. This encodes CSVLAANTDTQYF.

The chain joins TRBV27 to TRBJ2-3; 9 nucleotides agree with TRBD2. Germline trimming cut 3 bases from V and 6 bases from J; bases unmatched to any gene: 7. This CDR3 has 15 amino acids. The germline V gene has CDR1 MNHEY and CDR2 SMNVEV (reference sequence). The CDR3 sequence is CASSFRDSGSDTQYF. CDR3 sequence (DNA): TGTGCCAGCAGTTTTCGCGATAGCGGGAGTGATACGCAGTATTTT.

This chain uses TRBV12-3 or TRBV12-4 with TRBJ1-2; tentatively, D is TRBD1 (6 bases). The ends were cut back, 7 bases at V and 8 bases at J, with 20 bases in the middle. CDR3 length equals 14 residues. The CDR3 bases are TGTGCCAGCACCAAGGGGGGGCCCTTGGGCGGCTACACCTTC. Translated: CASTKGGPLGGYTF.

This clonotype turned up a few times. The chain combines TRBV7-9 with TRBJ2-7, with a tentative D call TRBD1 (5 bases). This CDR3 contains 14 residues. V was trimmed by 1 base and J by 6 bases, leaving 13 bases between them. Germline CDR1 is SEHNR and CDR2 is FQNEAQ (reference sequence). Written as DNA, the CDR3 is TGTGCCAGCAGCTTAGTCGGCAGGGCCTTCGAGCAGTACTTC. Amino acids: CASSLVGRAFEQYF.

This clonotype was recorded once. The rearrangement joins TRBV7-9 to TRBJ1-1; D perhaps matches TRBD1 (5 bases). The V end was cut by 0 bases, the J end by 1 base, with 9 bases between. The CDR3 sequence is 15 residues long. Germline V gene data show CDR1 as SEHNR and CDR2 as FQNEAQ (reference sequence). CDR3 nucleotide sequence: TGTGCCAGCAGCTTAGCTAACGGGGGGAACACTGAAGCTTTCTTT. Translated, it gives CASSLANGGNTEAFF.